Following are 28 T cell receptor beta chains from one sample sequenced in a study of blood T cell repertoires in COVID-19. The protocol was immunoSEQ multiplex PCR, while the TCRdb copy is restricted to in-frame clones and leaves out a portion. The sample has some 360,000 clones; roughly nine tenths are singletons. The sample comprised peripheral blood. The source of these receptors is a woman between 55 and 75 years old with COVID-19, enrolled during active disease.

With respect to this clone: The same CDR3 also results from other DNA sequences found in this sample. The rearrangement uses TRBV7-3 and TRBJ1-3; D may be TRBD1 (5 bases). Germline CDR1 is SGHTA and CDR2 is FQGTGA. Trimming removed 2 bases from V and 1 base from J, with 6 bases in between. The CDR3 spans 14 residues. CDR3 DNA sequence: TGTGCCAGCAGCTTACAGGGATCTGGAAACACCATATATTTT. Its translation: CASSLQGSGNTIYF.

The CDR3 loop is CSVGGGRGNQPQHF. The DNA for the CDR3 is TGCAGCGTTGGGGGGGGCCGAGGCAATCAGCCCCAGCATTTT. The chain is built from TRBV29-1 and TRBJ1-5; possibly TRBD1 for D (6 bases). Trimming stripped 4 bases from V and 2 bases from J, with 12 bases between. The CDR3 spans 14 residues. CDR1 is SQVTM, CDR2 ANQGSEA, per germline. The entire variable domain, with the rest obtained from reference TRBV29-1 and TRBJ1-5, is as follows: SAVISQKPSRDICQRGTSLTIQCQVDSQVTMMFWYRQQPGQSLTLIATANQGSEATYESGFVIDKFPISRPNLTFSTLTVSNMSPEDSSIYLCSVGGGRGNQPQHFGDGTRLSIL.

This chain uses TRBV11-2 with TRBJ1-1, with D hard to call. Germline V gives CDR1 SGHAT, CDR2 FQNNGV. This CDR3 contains 13 residues. Trimming shortened V by 5 bases and J by 0 bases, and 7 bases separated the two germline ends. Here the CDR3 reads CASSRELNTEAFF. CDR3 in DNA: TGTGCCAGCAGCCGAGAACTGAACACTGAAGCTTTCTTT.

The chain links TRBV6-1 to TRBJ2-1, with D maybe TRBD2 (7 bases). Germline loops: CDR1 MNHNS, CDR2 SASEGT. This CDR3 comprises 18 residues. With 3 bases removed from V and 3 bases from J, the gap between germline ends came to 21 bases. The CDR3 here is CASSDPALGGPIYNEQFF. The CDR3 DNA reads TGTGCCAGCAGTGATCCGGCCCTCGGGGGGCCTATCTACAATGAGCAGTTCTTC.

The chain couples TRBV5-1 to TRBJ1-5, with D possibly TRBD1 on 6 matching bases. V was clipped by 2 bases and J by 6 bases, with 15 bases between them. CDR3 size: 15 residues. Per the germline V gene, CDR1 is SGHRS and CDR2 is YFSETQ. The DNA of the CDR3 is TGCGCCAGCAGCTTAGACGGGGGGGCTGGTCAGCCCCAGCATTTT. It specifies CASSLDGGAGQPQHF.

The table lists this clone with a few counts. The chain links TRBV2 to TRBJ2-1; maybe TRBD2 (5 bases). The CDR3 totals 12 residues. The V gene's germline CDR1 is SNHLY and CDR2 FYNNEI. Trimming took off 2 bases at V and 7 bases at J, with 6 bases between the two ends. The chain's CDR3 is CASSEWENEQFF. The DNA for the CDR3 is TGTGCCAGCAGTGAATGGGAGAATGAGCAGTTCTTC.

The J gene is TRBJ1-4, the V gene TRBV10-3; D might be TRBD1 (5 bases). This CDR3 contains 17 residues. V was clipped by 1 base and J by 0 bases, with 12 bases between them. Germline V gene sequence: CDR1 ENHRY, CDR2 SYGVKD. This chain's CDR3 is CAISEYTGAATNEKLFF. CDR3 nucleotide sequence: TGTGCCATCAGTGAGTACACTGGGGCAGCAACTAATGAAAAACTGTTTTTT.

Details on this clone: Different DNA sequences within this sample yield the same CDR3. The gene calls are TRBV29-1 and TRBJ1-1, with D possibly TRBD1 on 5 matching bases. V lost 3 bases to trimming and J lost 2 bases, with 7 bases between them. Germline CDR1 reads SQVTM; CDR2 reads ANQGSEA. The CDR3 covers 12 residues. The CDR3 loop is CSVDRGNTEAFF. The CDR3 DNA sequence: TGCAGCGTTGATAGGGGTAACACTGAAGCTTTCTTT. Based on the CDR3 plus reference TRBV29-1 and TRBJ1-1, the full variable domain is SAVISQKPSRDICQRGTSLTIQCQVDSQVTMMFWYRQQPGQSLTLIATANQGSEATYESGFVIDKFPISRPNLTFSTLTVSNMSPEDSSIYLCSVDRGNTEAFFGQGTRLTVV.

This chain joins TRBV28 and TRBJ2-5; TRBD2 matches 10 bases. V shed 7 bases, J shed 2 bases, and the junction held 7 bases outside the gene matches. CDR1 and CDR2 from the germline V gene are MDHEN and SYDVKM. This CDR3 has 15 residues. The CDR3 nucleotides read TGTGCCAGCATCCTTAGCGGGGGGCGACAAGAGACCCAGTACTTC. Its translation is CASILSGGRQETQYF.

This sequence joins TRBV19 and TRBJ1-2; TRBD1 aligns across 9 bases. Losses at the gene ends were 5 bases for V and 7 bases for J; bases not matched to a gene: 17. Germline V gives CDR1 LNHDA, CDR2 SQIVND (reference sequence). The CDR3 length is 17 residues. In nucleotides, the CDR3 is TGTGCCAGTAGTTCATCAGGCCTTCACAGGGGGCTCTCTGGCTACACCTTC. Encoded protein: CASSSSGLHRGLSGYTF.

The chain links TRBV7-3 to TRBJ2-3; TRBD2 is a possible D gene (7 bases). With 5 bases removed from V and 4 bases from J, the gap between germline ends came to 16 bases. Germline loops: CDR1 SGHTA, CDR2 FQGTGA. The CDR3 loop spans 15 amino acids. In nucleotides, the CDR3 is TGTGCCAGCAGCCCGGGGGGCGGGGAATCAGATACGCAGTATTTT. Translating it yields CASSPGGGESDTQYF.

The chain combines TRBV5-1 with TRBJ2-2, with 11 bases that match TRBD2. This CDR3 has 17 residues. V gave up 5 bases and J gave up 7 bases; unmatched junction bases: 13. CDR1 is SGHRS, CDR2 YFSETQ, per germline. As DNA, the CDR3 is TGCGCCAGCAGACCCGCCCCAACTAGCGGGGGTTTCGGGGAGCTGTTTTTT. Its translation: CASRPAPTSGGFGELFF.

V gene TRBV2 combines with J gene TRBJ1-4; possible D gene TRBD1, 5 bases. CDR1 is SNHLY and CDR2 is FYNNEI in the germline V gene. This CDR3 has 14 amino acids. V was clipped by 1 base and J by 8 bases, with 11 bases between them. CDR3: CASSEGGGREKLFF. In DNA form, the CDR3 reads TGTGCCAGCAGTGAAGGGGGGGGTAGAGAAAAACTGTTTTTT.

The gene calls are TRBV28 and TRBJ1-1; D is perhaps TRBD1 (6 bases). The CDR3 is made up of 14 amino acids. V was pared by 5 bases and J by 0 bases, with 10 bases between. Germline loops: CDR1 MDHEN, CDR2 SYDVKM. The CDR3 DNA reads TGTGCCAGCAGTACCACAGGGCTGAACACTGAAGCTTTCTTT. This gives the protein CASSTTGLNTEAFF.

This chain connects TRBV18 to TRBJ1-4; tentatively, D is TRBD1 (5 bases). CDR3 length equals 16 residues. The V and J ends lost 3 bases and 2 bases respectively, with 13 bases between them. CDR1 is KGHSH, CDR2 LQKENI, per germline. This CDR3 is CASSPTQGATNEKLFF. The CDR3 bases are TGTGCCAGCTCACCTACGCAGGGTGCGACTAATGAAAAACTGTTTTTT.

The V gene is TRBV27, the J gene TRBJ1-2; D is uncertain. The CDR3 length is 12 residues. Trimming stripped 5 bases from V and 5 bases from J, with 9 bases between. Per germline, CDR1 MNHEY and CDR2 SMNVEV (reference sequence). The CDR3 nucleotides read TGTGCCAGCAGTCGGAACAGATATGGCTACACCTTC. It yields the protein CASSRNRYGYTF.

The chain is built from TRBV5-6 and TRBJ1-2, with 7 bases matching TRBD1. CDR3 length: 13 amino acids. CDR1 is SGHDT and CDR2 is YYEEEE in the germline V gene. J lost 6 bases, V lost 0 bases, and 2 bases had no gene match. The CDR3 DNA is TGTGCCAGCAGCTTGGGACAGGGCCATGGCTACACCTTC. Protein sequence: CASSLGQGHGYTF.

V gene TRBV2 combines with J gene TRBJ1-1; D may be TRBD1 (5 bases). This CDR3 is built from 12 residues. V was cut by 6 bases and J by 5 bases, with 10 bases left in between. Germline V gene data show CDR1 as SNHLY and CDR2 as FYNNEI. CDR3 loop: CASSVQGTEAFF. The CDR3 nucleotides read TGTGCCAGCAGCGTCCAGGGAACTGAAGCTTTCTTT.

The chain links TRBV27 to TRBJ1-5, with a tentative D call TRBD1 (6 bases). The CDR3 sequence is 15 residues long. Germline V gene lookup returns CDR1 MNHEY and CDR2 SMNVEV (reference sequence). V dropped 7 bases and J dropped 1 base, with 14 bases sitting between them. In DNA, the CDR3 is TGTGCCAGCAAGGGGACACCGATGAGCAATCAGCCCCAGCATTTT. Its translation is CASKGTPMSNQPQHF.

The chain recombines TRBV3-1 (or the pseudogene TRBV3-2) with TRBJ1-2; 8 nucleotides match TRBD1. Trimming removed 4 bases from V and 3 bases from J; junction bases left unmatched: 7. CDR1 and CDR2 (germline): LGHDT, YNNKEL (reference sequence). This CDR3 is 15 amino acids long. The CDR3 reads CASSLFHRGDYGYTF. The CDR3 DNA reads as TGTGCCAGCAGCCTATTTCACAGGGGGGACTATGGCTACACCTTC.

This sequence joins TRBV27 and TRBJ1-2, with 9 bases that match TRBD1. CDR3 length: 15 residues. Per the germline V gene, CDR1 is MNHEY and CDR2 is SMNVEV (reference sequence). The J segment lost 2 bases and the V segment lost 8 bases, leaving 9 bases of the junction unmatched. DNA of the CDR3: TGTGCCAGCCGGCAGACAGGGGGTTTAAACTATGGCTACACCTTC. This translates into CASRQTGGLNYGYTF.

This rearrangement joins TRBV5-1 to TRBJ2-7; 12 bases agree with TRBD1. Germline values: CDR1 SGHRS, CDR2 YFSETQ. V dropped 7 bases and J dropped 3; count of bases not matched to a gene: 2. The CDR3 extends over 13 amino acids. CDR3 sequence reads: CASGTGGNYEQYF. In nucleotides, the CDR3 is TGCGCCAGCGGGACAGGGGGCAACTACGAGCAGTACTTC.

This chain links TRBV29-1 with TRBJ1-2, with 7 bases aligning to TRBD1. The junction had 4 bases not matched to a gene; V was cut back by 4 bases and J by 2 bases. This CDR3 contains 13 residues. Germline V gene data show CDR1 as SQVTM and CDR2 as ANQGSEA. The CDR3 nucleotides read TGCAGCGTTGGACAGGGCTGGAACTATGGCTACACCTTC. Protein sequence: CSVGQGWNYGYTF.

This clone has a single count. V and J are TRBV2 and TRBJ1-5; the match to TRBD1 covers 9 bases. Trimming at V came to 5 bases and at J to 7 bases, leaving 3 bases not matched to a gene. Germline V gives CDR1 SNHLY, CDR2 FYNNEI. The CDR3 has 13 residues. CDR3 amino acids: CASSRQGGQPQHF. The DNA for the CDR3 is TGTGCCAGCAGTCGACAGGGGGGACAGCCCCAGCATTTT.

This rearrangement joins TRBV6-6 to TRBJ1-5; weak D call: TRBD1 (5 bases). CDR1 and CDR2 (germline): MNHNY, SVGAGI (reference sequence). This CDR3 is built from 15 residues. The V gene lost 7 bases and the J gene lost 0 bases, with 13 bases spanning the gap. CDR3: CASTYGGDSNQPQHF. The CDR3 DNA reads TGTGCCAGCACCTACGGAGGGGATAGCAATCAGCCCCAGCATTTT.

The chain has TRBV5-1 and TRBJ1-2; unclear D gene. V was trimmed by 0 bases and J by 5 bases, leaving 11 bases between them. The CDR3 is 14 residues long. Germline-derived CDR1 and CDR2 are SGHRS and YFSETQ. CDR3 coding DNA: TGCGCCAGCAGCTTGGCCCAGACTGAGTATGGCTACACCTTC. Translated, it gives CASSLAQTEYGYTF.

This clone was observed a handful of times. V is TRBV19 and J is TRBJ2-1; 7 bases are shared with TRBD1. After removal of 4 bases from V and 5 bases from J, the junction contained 8 bases not matched to a gene. Germline-derived CDR1 and CDR2 are LNHDA and SQIVND (reference sequence). This CDR3 spans 15 amino acids. The CDR3 protein is CASSTRTGLDNEQFF. CDR3 nucleotides: TGTGCCAGTAGTACCAGGACAGGCCTAGACAATGAGCAGTTCTTC.

The chain carries TRBV5-1 and TRBJ2-7, with D tentatively TRBD1 (6 bases). V lost 0 bases and J lost 3, with 13 bases in between. The CDR3 extends over 15 amino acids. Germline V lookup: CDR1 SGHRS, CDR2 YFSETQ. The CDR3 nucleotides are TGCGCCAGCAGCTTGGCGAAGACAGGTTTCTACGAGCAGTACTTC. It specifies CASSLAKTGFYEQYF. The full variable domain, completed using reference TRBV5-1 and TRBJ2-7, is KAGVTQTPRYLIKTRGQQVTLSCSPISGHRSVSWYQQTPGQGLQFLFEYFSETQRNKGNFPGRFSGRQFSNSRSEMNVSTLELGDSALYLCASSLAKTGFYEQYFGPGTRLTVT.